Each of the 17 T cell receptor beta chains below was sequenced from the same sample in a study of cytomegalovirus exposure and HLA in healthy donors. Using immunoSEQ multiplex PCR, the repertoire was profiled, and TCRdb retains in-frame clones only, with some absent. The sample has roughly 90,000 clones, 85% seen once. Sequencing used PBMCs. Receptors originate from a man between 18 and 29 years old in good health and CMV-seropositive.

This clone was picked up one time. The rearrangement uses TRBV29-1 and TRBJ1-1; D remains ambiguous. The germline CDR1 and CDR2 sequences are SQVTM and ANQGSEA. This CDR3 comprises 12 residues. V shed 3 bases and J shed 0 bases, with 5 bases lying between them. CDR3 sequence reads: CSVDTLNTEAFF. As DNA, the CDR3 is TGCAGCGTTGATACTCTGAACACTGAAGCTTTCTTT.

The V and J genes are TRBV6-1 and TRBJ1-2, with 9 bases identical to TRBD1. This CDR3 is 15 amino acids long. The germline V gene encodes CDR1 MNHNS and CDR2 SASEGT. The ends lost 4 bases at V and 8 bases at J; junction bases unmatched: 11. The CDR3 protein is CASSGQGVSQGGYTF. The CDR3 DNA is TGTGCCAGCAGTGGACAGGGGGTTTCACAGGGAGGCTACACCTTC.

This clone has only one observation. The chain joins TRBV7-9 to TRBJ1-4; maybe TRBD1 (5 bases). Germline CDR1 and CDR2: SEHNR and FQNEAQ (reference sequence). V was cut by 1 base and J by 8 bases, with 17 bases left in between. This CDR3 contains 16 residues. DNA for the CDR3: TGTGCCAGCAGCTTAGGGTCAAGGGGCCCGACGGAAAAACTGTTTTTT. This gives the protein CASSLGSRGPTEKLFF.

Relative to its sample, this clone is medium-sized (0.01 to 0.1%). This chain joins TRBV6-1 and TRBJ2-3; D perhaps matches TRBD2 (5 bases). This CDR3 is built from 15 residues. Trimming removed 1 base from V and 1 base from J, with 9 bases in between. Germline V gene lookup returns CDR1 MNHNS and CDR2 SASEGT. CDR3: CASSEDGGGTDTQYF. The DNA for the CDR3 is TGTGCCAGCAGTGAAGACGGAGGAGGCACAGATACGCAGTATTTT.

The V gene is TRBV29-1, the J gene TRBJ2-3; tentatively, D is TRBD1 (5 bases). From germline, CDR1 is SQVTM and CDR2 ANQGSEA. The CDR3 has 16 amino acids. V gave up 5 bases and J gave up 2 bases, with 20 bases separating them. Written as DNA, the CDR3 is TGCAGCGTTCGTCTCGAACAGGCACAAGCCACAGATACGCAGTATTTT. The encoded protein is CSVRLEQAQATDTQYF.

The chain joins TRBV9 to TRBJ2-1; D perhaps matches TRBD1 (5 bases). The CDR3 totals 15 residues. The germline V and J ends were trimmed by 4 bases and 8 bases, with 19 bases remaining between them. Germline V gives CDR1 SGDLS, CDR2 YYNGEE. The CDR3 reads CASSQTGQSRDEQFF. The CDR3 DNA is TGTGCCAGCAGCCAAACAGGACAATCTAGGGATGAGCAGTTCTTC.

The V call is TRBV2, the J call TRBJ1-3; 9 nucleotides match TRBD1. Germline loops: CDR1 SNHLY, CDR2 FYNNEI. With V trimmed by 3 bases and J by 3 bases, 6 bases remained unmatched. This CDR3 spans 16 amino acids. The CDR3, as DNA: TGTGCCAGCAGTGATCTACAGGGGGCGAGTGGAAACACCATATATTTT. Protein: CASSDLQGASGNTIYF.

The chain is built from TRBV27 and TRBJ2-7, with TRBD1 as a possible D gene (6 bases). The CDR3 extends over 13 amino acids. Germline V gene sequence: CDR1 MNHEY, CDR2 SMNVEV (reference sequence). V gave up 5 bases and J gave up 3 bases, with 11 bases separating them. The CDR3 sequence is CASSDTGNYEQYF. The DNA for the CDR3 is TGTGCCAGCAGTGATACAGGGAACTACGAGCAGTACTTC.

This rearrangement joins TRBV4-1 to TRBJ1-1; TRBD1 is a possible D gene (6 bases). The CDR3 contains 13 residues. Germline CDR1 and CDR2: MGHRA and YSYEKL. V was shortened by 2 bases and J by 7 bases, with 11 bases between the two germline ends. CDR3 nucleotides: TGCGCCAGCAGCCAACAGGGGAACGATGAAGCTTTCTTT. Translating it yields CASSQQGNDEAFF.

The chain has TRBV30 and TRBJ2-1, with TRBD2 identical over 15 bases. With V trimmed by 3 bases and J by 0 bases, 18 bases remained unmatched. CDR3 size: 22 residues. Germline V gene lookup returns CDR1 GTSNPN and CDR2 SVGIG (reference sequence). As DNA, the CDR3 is TGTGCCTGGAGCGAGTGGACTAGCGGGAGGGCTTCGGCTACCAGCTCCTACAATGAGCAGTTCTTC. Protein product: CAWSEWTSGRASATSSYNEQFF.

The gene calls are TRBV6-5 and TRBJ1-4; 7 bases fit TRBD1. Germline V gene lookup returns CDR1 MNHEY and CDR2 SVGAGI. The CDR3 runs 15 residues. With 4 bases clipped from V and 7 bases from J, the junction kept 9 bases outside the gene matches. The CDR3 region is CASSSRKGASEKLFF. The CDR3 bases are TGTGCCAGCAGTTCCCGTAAGGGGGCAAGTGAAAAACTGTTTTTT.

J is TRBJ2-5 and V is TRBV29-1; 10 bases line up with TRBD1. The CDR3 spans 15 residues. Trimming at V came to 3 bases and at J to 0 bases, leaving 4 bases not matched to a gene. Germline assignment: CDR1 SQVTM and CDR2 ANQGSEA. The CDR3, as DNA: TGCAGCGTTGAGGGACAGGGGCAGAACCAAGAGACCCAGTACTTC. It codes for CSVEGQGQNQETQYF.

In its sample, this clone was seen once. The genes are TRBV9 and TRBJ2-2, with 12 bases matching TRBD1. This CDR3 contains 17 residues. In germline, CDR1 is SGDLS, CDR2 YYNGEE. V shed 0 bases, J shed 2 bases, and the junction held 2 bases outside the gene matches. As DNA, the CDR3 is TGTGCCAGCAGCGTAGGGGGACAGGGGGCTAACACCGGGGAGCTGTTTTTT. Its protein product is CASSVGGQGANTGELFF.

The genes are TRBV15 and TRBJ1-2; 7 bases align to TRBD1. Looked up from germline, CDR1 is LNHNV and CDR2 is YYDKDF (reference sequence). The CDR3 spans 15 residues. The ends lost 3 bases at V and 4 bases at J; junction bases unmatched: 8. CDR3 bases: TGTGCCACCAGCAGCGAGCCGCAGGGGGTCTATGGCTACACCTTC. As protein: CATSSEPQGVYGYTF. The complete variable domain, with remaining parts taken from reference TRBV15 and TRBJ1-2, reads DAMVIQNPRYQVTQFGKPVTLSCSQTLNHNVMYWYQQKSSQAPKLLFHYYDKDFNNEADTPDNFQSRRPNTSFCFLDIRSPGLGDTAMYLCATSSEPQGVYGYTFGSGTRLTVV.

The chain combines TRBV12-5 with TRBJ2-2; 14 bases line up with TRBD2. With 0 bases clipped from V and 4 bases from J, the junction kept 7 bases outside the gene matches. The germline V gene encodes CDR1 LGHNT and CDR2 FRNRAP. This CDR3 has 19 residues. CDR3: CASGLVGRGLAGVTGELFF. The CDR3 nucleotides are TGTGCTAGTGGTTTGGTAGGGAGGGGACTAGCGGGAGTCACCGGGGAGCTGTTTTTT.

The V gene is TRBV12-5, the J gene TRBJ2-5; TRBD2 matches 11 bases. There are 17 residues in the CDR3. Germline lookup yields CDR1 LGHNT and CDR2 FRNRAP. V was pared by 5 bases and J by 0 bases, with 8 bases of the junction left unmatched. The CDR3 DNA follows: TGTGCTAGTGGTCCCGGGACTAGCGGTTTGTACCAAGAGACCCAGTACTTC. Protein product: CASGPGTSGLYQETQYF.

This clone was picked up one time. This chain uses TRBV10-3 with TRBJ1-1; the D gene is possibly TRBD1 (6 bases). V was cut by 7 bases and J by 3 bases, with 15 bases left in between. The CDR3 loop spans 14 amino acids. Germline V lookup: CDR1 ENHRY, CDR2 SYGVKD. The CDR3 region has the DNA TGTGCCATCAAGGACAGCCCACGGGACACTGAAGCTTTCTTT. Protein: CAIKDSPRDTEAFF.